The 31 T cell receptor beta chains given below trace back to one sample, sequenced in a study of T cell responses to AZD1222 COVID-19 vaccine. Generated by immunoSEQ multiplex PCR, the TCRdb table keeps only in-frame clones and is missing some. In the table there are 150,000 to 200,000 clones, approximately 90% of which are singletons. Sequenced material: peripheral blood, taken 28 days after the second AZD1222 dose. The receptors were sampled from an adult who received the AZD1222 COVID-19 vaccine.

V usage is TRBV5-1 and J usage is TRBJ1-5, with D tentatively TRBD1 (5 bases). Per germline, CDR1 SGHRS and CDR2 YFSETQ. The CDR3 is made up of 20 amino acids. V was trimmed by 5 bases and J by 0 bases, leaving 27 bases between them. CDR3 nucleotides: TGCGCCAGCAGGGATGCCCCTTTGGGGCAGGTCCCGTATAGCAATCAGCCCCAGCATTTT. Translated: CASRDAPLGQVPYSNQPQHF.

The CDR3 loop is CASSIEASRNQPQHF. The CDR3 DNA is TGTGCCAGTAGTATAGAGGCCAGCCGTAATCAGCCCCAGCATTTT. The chain employs TRBV19 and TRBJ1-5, with unresolved D. The CDR3 extends over 15 amino acids. The germline V gene has CDR1 LNHDA and CDR2 SQIVND (reference sequence). V was pared by 0 bases and J by 4 bases, with 10 bases between.

In this sample, this clone turned up once. The chain combines TRBV2 with TRBJ2-5; D gene unclear. The CDR3 is made up of 12 amino acids. Trimming took off 8 bases at V and 9 bases at J, with 16 bases between the two ends. CDR1 is SNHLY and CDR2 is FYNNEI in the germline V gene. The CDR3: CASGMVEWAQYF. The CDR3 DNA reads TGTGCCAGCGGTATGGTCGAGTGGGCCCAGTACTTC. Full variable domain (outside the CDR3, taken from reference TRBV2 and TRBJ2-5): EPEVTQTPSHQVTQMGQEVILRCVPISNHLYFYWYRQILGQKVEFLVSFYNNEISEKSEIFDDQFSVERPDGSNFTLKIRSTKLEDSAMYFCASGMVEWAQYFGPGTRLLVL.

The V and J genes are TRBV7-8 and TRBJ1-2; TRBD1 might be the D (5 bases). CDR3 length equals 14 residues. Per the germline V gene, CDR1 is SGHVS and CDR2 is FQNEAQ. V lost 5 bases and J 3 bases, leaving 13 bases between the germline ends. This CDR3 reads CASSRQWRDYGYTF. The CDR3 DNA follows: TGTGCCAGCAGCCGACAGTGGCGAGACTATGGCTACACCTTC.

J is TRBJ1-1 and V is TRBV6-5, with D possibly matching TRBD1 (6 bases). The length of the CDR3 is 14 residues. Trimming cost V 2 bases and J 4 bases, with 11 bases left between them. Germline V gene data show CDR1 as MNHEY and CDR2 as SVGAGI. The CDR3 DNA sequence: TGTGCCAGCAGTTACCACACAGGGTTCACTGAAGCTTTCTTT. It codes for CASSYHTGFTEAFF.

The rearrangement joins TRBV5-1 to TRBJ1-2, with a possible D match to TRBD1 (6 bases). Germline V gene data show CDR1 as SGHRS and CDR2 as YFSETQ. With 4 bases removed from V and 0 bases from J, the gap between germline ends came to 13 bases. There are 15 residues in the CDR3. In nucleotides, the CDR3 is TGCGCCAGCAGCCCGGGGGGGCCAGCTAACTATGGCTACACCTTC. It encodes CASSPGGPANYGYTF.

The rearrangement joins TRBV7-9 to TRBJ1-5; no reliable D call. This CDR3 has 14 residues. The germline V and J ends were trimmed by 5 bases and 1 base, with 9 bases remaining between them. Germline V lookup: CDR1 SEHNR, CDR2 FQNEAQ (reference sequence). CDR3 amino acids: CASSPSESNQPQHF. Here the CDR3 DNA reads TGTGCCAGCAGCCCTAGTGAAAGCAATCAGCCCCAGCATTTT.

The chain employs TRBV7-6 and TRBJ1-5; D remains unclear. CDR1 SGHVS and CDR2 FNYEAQ come from the germline V gene. This CDR3 is 17 amino acids long. V lost 1 base to trimming and J lost 2 bases, with 15 bases between them. The CDR3: CASSLGSGEGGNQPQHF. CDR3 in DNA: TGTGCCAGCAGCTTAGGGAGCGGGGAGGGAGGCAATCAGCCCCAGCATTTT.

The J gene is TRBJ1-3, the V gene TRBV4-3; TRBD1 agrees at 8 bases. Germline V gene lookup returns CDR1 LGHNA and CDR2 YSLEER. This CDR3 comprises 15 residues. With V trimmed by 2 bases and J by 5 bases, 5 bases remained unmatched. CDR3 bases: TGCGCCAGCAGCCAATTAACAGGGGGAAGAAACACCATATATTTT. Its translation: CASSQLTGGRNTIYF.

The rearrangement uses TRBV3-1 (or the pseudogene TRBV3-2) and TRBJ2-3, with 9 bases aligning to TRBD1. CDR1 and CDR2 (germline): LGHDT, YNNKEL (reference sequence). Losses at the gene ends were 3 bases for V and 3 bases for J; bases not matched to a gene: 7. The CDR3 is made up of 16 amino acids. As DNA, the CDR3 is TGTGCCAGCAGCCAGTACGGACAGGGGTGGACAGATACGCAGTATTTT. Its protein is CASSQYGQGWTDTQYF.

V usage is TRBV11-1 and J usage is TRBJ2-5, with a possible D match to TRBD2 (6 bases). V was cut by 5 bases and J by 14 bases, with 21 bases left in between. CDR1 and CDR2 from the germline V gene are SGHAT and FQDESV (reference sequence). The CDR3 extends over 13 amino acids. CDR3 in DNA: TGTGCCAGCAGCGCAGGGACTTCAGAGAGGCCCTACTTC. The encoded protein is CASSAGTSERPYF.

The genes are TRBV30 and TRBJ1-1; D is undetermined. There are 12 residues in the CDR3. Germline CDR1 GTSNPN, CDR2 SVGIG (reference sequence). Trimming removed 5 bases from V and 6 bases from J, with 13 bases in between. In DNA form, the CDR3 reads TGTGCCTGGGGGTTTGGAAGGGCTGAAGCTTTCTTT. It yields the protein CAWGFGRAEAFF.

J is TRBJ1-2 and V is TRBV5-6; D unresolved. V was clipped by 3 bases and J by 1 base, with 10 bases between them. Per germline, CDR1 SGHDT and CDR2 YYEEEE. This CDR3 spans 14 amino acids. CDR3 region: CASSSTGYNYGYTF. Written as DNA, the CDR3 is TGTGCCAGCAGCTCCACCGGGTATAACTATGGCTACACCTTC.

The chain carries TRBV3-1 (or the pseudogene TRBV3-2) and TRBJ2-7; possible D gene TRBD1, 5 bases. CDR1 LGHDT and CDR2 YNNKEL come from the germline V gene (reference sequence). The CDR3 sequence is 14 residues long. Deletions cut 2 bases from V and 5 bases from J, with 13 bases between. In DNA, the CDR3 is TGTGCCAGCAGCCAATTTGGCAGGGTGAACGAGCAGTACTTC. Encoded protein: CASSQFGRVNEQYF.

The V call is TRBV4-3, the J call TRBJ1-3; D may be TRBD1 (5 bases). V lost 5 bases and J lost 2, with 10 bases in between. Germline V gene lookup returns CDR1 LGHNA and CDR2 YSLEER. The CDR3 runs to 14 residues. This CDR3 is CASSSRETGNTIYF. The CDR3 DNA is TGCGCCAGCAGCTCCAGGGAGACTGGAAACACCATATATTTT.

The V call is TRBV7-2, the J call TRBJ1-3; D is possibly TRBD1 (6 bases). The ends were cut back, 3 bases at V and 2 bases at J, with 14 bases in the middle. This CDR3 is 16 amino acids long. Germline V gene lookup returns CDR1 SGHTA and CDR2 FQGNSA. The CDR3 loop reads CASSFFRGPPGNTIYF. In DNA, the CDR3 is TGTGCCAGCAGCTTTTTCCGGGGGCCTCCTGGAAACACCATATATTTT.

This chain connects TRBV6-6 to TRBJ1-4, with D unresolved. The CDR3 spans 11 residues. Germline assignment: CDR1 MNHNY and CDR2 SVGAGI (reference sequence). The germline V and J ends were trimmed by 5 bases and 7 bases, with 5 bases remaining between them. CDR3 DNA sequence: TGTGCCAGCAGTCCCACTGAAAAACTGTTTTTT. Protein sequence: CASSPTEKLFF.

The chain couples TRBV5-1 to TRBJ2-2; 7 nucleotides align to TRBD1. CDR3 length: 14 amino acids. Germline values: CDR1 SGHRS, CDR2 YFSETQ. Trimming removed 4 bases from V and 9 bases from J; junction bases left unmatched: 9. As DNA, the CDR3 is TGCGCCAGCAGCCACCCCGAAGGGGGCAGGGAGCTGTTTTTT. This translates into CASSHPEGGRELFF.

The gene calls are TRBV12-3 or TRBV12-4 and TRBJ2-1; D uncertain. The V and J ends lost 6 bases and 9 bases respectively, with 15 bases between them. The CDR3 is made up of 13 amino acids. The chain's CDR3 is CASSHRAVVEQFF. The CDR3 DNA sequence: TGTGCCAGCAGCCACCGAGCAGTGGTTGAGCAGTTCTTC.

This chain connects TRBV6-5 to TRBJ1-2; unclear D gene. The CDR3 runs 13 residues. V was clipped by 2 bases and J by 7 bases, with 11 bases between them. Germline V CDR1 and CDR2: MNHEY, SVGAGI. The CDR3: CASSYAPGGGYTF. Here the CDR3 DNA reads TGTGCCAGCAGTTACGCACCCGGAGGTGGCTACACCTTC.

The chain couples TRBV19 to TRBJ1-2, with 8 bases aligning to TRBD1. Germline V gene data show CDR1 as LNHDA and CDR2 as SQIVND (reference sequence). This CDR3 spans 16 amino acids. J was trimmed by 3 bases and V by 4 bases; bases with no gene match: 10. CDR3 sequence: CASSTLPGQADYGYTF. The CDR3 coding sequence is TGTGCCAGTAGTACCCTCCCGGGACAGGCCGACTATGGCTACACCTTC.

This sequence joins TRBV11-1 and TRBJ1-6; D perhaps matches TRBD1 (6 bases). The V gene's germline CDR1 is SGHAT and CDR2 FQDESV (reference sequence). Deletions cut 7 bases from V and 4 bases from J, with 11 bases between. The CDR3 consists of 14 residues. The CDR3, as DNA: TGTGCCAGCACCTCGGACAGATATAATTCACCCCTCCACTTT. Translating it yields CASTSDRYNSPLHF.

The rearrangement links TRBV5-1 to TRBJ2-5; D may be TRBD1 (5 bases). Looked up from germline, CDR1 is SGHRS and CDR2 is YFSETQ. V was cut by 2 bases and J by 2 bases, with 10 bases left in between. The CDR3 loop spans 14 amino acids. The CDR3 spells CASSLTGRQETQYF. The CDR3 bases are TGCGCCAGCAGCTTAACAGGTAGACAAGAGACCCAGTACTTC.

The V and J genes are TRBV4-2 and TRBJ1-5, with D uncertain. The V end was cut by 4 bases, the J end by 2 bases, with 18 bases between. The CDR3 loop spans 17 amino acids. Germline values: CDR1 LGHNA, CDR2 YNFKEQ. The CDR3 DNA sequence: TGTGCCAGCAGCCTACGGGTCTCGGACGGTCGCAATCAGCCCCAGCATTTT. Protein product: CASSLRVSDGRNQPQHF.

This clone occurred once. The chain couples TRBV7-3 to TRBJ2-5, with 13 bases aligning to TRBD2. The CDR3 totals 17 residues. J lost 4 bases, V lost 5 bases, and 10 bases had no gene match. Germline V CDR1 and CDR2: SGHTA, FQGTGA. The DNA for the CDR3 is TGTGCCAGCAGCGACCGGACTAGCGGGAGATCAGGAGAGACCCAGTACTTC. Translating it yields CASSDRTSGRSGETQYF.

A note on this clone: The junction does not match germline at one end; this may be a read error. The chain employs TRBV7-9 and TRBJ1-2; D uncertain. Germline V gives CDR1 SEHNR, CDR2 FQNEAQ (reference sequence). CDR3 length: 13 residues. CDR3 region: CASSLSGGVFPAF. The CDR3 nucleotides read TGTGCCAGCAGCTTATCCGGAGGAGTCTTCCCTGCCTTC.

Here the CDR3 DNA reads TGCAGTGCTAGTTCCCAGACAGGGCGTTACTATGGCTACACCTTC. This gives the protein CSASSQTGRYYGYTF. This chain connects TRBV20-1 to TRBJ1-2; TRBD1 matches at 7 bases. Germline loops: CDR1 DFQATT, CDR2 SNEGSKA (reference sequence). This CDR3 has 15 amino acids. V was pared by 3 bases and J by 3 bases, with 10 bases of the junction left unmatched.

This clone was counted between two and nine times. The chain employs TRBV28 and TRBJ2-7, with 7 nucleotides matching TRBD1. The CDR3 runs to 13 residues. J was trimmed by 3 bases and V by 8 bases; bases with no gene match: 7. The V gene's germline CDR1 is MDHEN and CDR2 SYDVKM. CDR3 bases: TGTGCCAGCCGTGGGACAGTCATCTACGAGCAGTACTTC. It codes for CASRGTVIYEQYF. The full variable domain, its missing parts supplied by reference TRBV28 and TRBJ2-7, is DVKVTQSSRYLVKRTGEKVFLECVQDMDHENMFWYRQDPGLGLRLIYFSYDVKMKEKGDIPEGYSVSREKKERFSLILESASTNQTSMYLCASRGTVIYEQYFGPGTRLTVT.

This clone was counted a single time. V usage is TRBV19 and J usage is TRBJ1-1; D uncertain. The CDR3 extends over 13 amino acids. In germline, CDR1 is LNHDA, CDR2 SQIVND (reference sequence). Trimming left V 3 bases short and J 5 bases short, with 10 bases between. The CDR3 region is CASSIGGGTEAFF. The CDR3 DNA reads TGTGCCAGTAGTATTGGAGGTGGGACTGAAGCTTTCTTT. Full variable domain (rest looked up from reference TRBV19 and TRBJ1-1): DGGITQSPKYLFRKEGQNVTLSCEQNLNHDAMYWYRQDPGQGLRLIYYSQIVNDFQKGDIAEGYSVSREKKESFPLTVTSAQKNPTAFYLCASSIGGGTEAFFGQGTRLTVV.

The V gene is TRBV18, the J gene TRBJ2-1; 10 positions agree with TRBD2. Per germline, CDR1 KGHSH and CDR2 LQKENI. CDR3 length equals 19 residues. V was clipped by 2 bases and J by 5 bases; unmatched bases: 15. This CDR3 is CASSPRKASGGVADNEQFF. The CDR3 DNA follows: TGTGCCAGCTCACCAAGAAAGGCTAGCGGGGGCGTCGCTGACAATGAGCAGTTCTTC.

The chain joins TRBV11-2 to TRBJ1-5; no definite D call. V was pared by 5 bases and J by 6 bases, with 8 bases between. The V gene's germline CDR1 is SGHAT and CDR2 FQNNGV. The CDR3 extends over 12 amino acids. For the CDR3, the DNA is TGTGCCAGCAGCCCCCGGGGTCAGCCCCAGCATTTT. Translated, it gives CASSPRGQPQHF.